This T cell receptor beta chain was retrieved from a study of early T cells in non-severe SARS-CoV-2 infection. TCRdb reprocessed the 5' RACE reads with MiXCR, giving one entry per CDR3 protein. The repertoire includes approximately 26,000 distinct CDR3 sequences, less than 6.5% of them detected once, and roughly 2.5% sits in the top ten. CDR3 length equals 15 residues. Trimming removed 0 bases from V and 4 bases from J; junction bases left unmatched: 5. Germline V gives CDR1 MNHEY, CDR2 SVGAGI. The rearrangement joins TRBV6-5 to TRBJ1-2, with 7 bases aligning to TRBD1. The sequenced material came from whole blood. This sequence originates from an adult who was a healthcare worker with PCR-confirmed SARS-CoV-2 infection or an uninfected control (not recorded which). The CDR3 sequence is CASSYSVQGVYGYTF. In nucleotides, the CDR3 is TGTGCCAGCAGTTACTCGGTCCAGGGGGTCTATGGCTACACCTTC.